These 28 T cell receptor beta chains were all obtained from the same sample, sequenced in a study of CD8 T cells in Susac syndrome (dated by TCRdb to between 2018 and 2021). The library was obtained by the immunoSEQ multiplex PCR assay. RNA was extracted with the RNeasy kit and roughly 0.45 to 1 ug was reverse transcribed using random hexamers. TCRdb trimmed public reads at Q25 via fastp, called clones via MiXCR and kept in-frame beta chains. One record per CDR3 amino acid sequence lists the most common genes and DNA. The sample table lists roughly 140,000 distinct CDR3 sequences, approximately 95% of them with a count of one. Approximately 0.08% of the sample is in the top ten clones. Sequences were obtained from CD4+ T cells from PBMCs. The receptors come from a human donor with Susac syndrome.

The chain joins TRBV29-1 to TRBJ1-1, with TRBD1 as a possible D gene (5 bases). CDR3 length: 12 amino acids. In germline, CDR1 is SQVTM, CDR2 ANQGSEA. V was pared by 8 bases and J by 4 bases, with 14 bases between. The CDR3, as DNA: TGCAGCTCAGTCCAGAGGGGCACTGAAGCTTTCTTT. Its protein is CSSVQRGTEAFF.

The chain carries TRBV20-1 and TRBJ2-5; 7 nucleotides line up with TRBD2. CDR3 size: 15 residues. Losses at the gene ends were 3 bases for V and 2 bases for J; bases not matched to a gene: 9. Looked up from germline, CDR1 is DFQATT and CDR2 is SNEGSKA (reference sequence). In DNA form, the CDR3 reads TGCAGTGCTAGCACCTTAGCGGGTTCACAAGAGACCCAGTACTTC. This gives the protein CSASTLAGSQETQYF.

This clonotype was counted a few times. The chain recombines TRBV28 with TRBJ1-5; no firm D call. V shed 8 bases and J shed 2 bases, with 7 bases lying between them. The CDR3 has 12 amino acids. Germline V gene sequence: CDR1 MDHEN, CDR2 SYDVKM. DNA of the CDR3: TGTGCCAGCCGGGAGGGCAATCAGCCCCAGCATTTT. It specifies CASREGNQPQHF.

V usage is TRBV9 and J usage is TRBJ2-5; the D gene is possibly TRBD1 (5 bases). CDR1 and CDR2 from the germline V gene are SGDLS and YYNGEE. Trimming cost V 3 bases and J 4 bases, with 13 bases left between them. This CDR3 is built from 14 residues. The CDR3 DNA sequence: TGTGCCAGCAGCGCCTGGGGCAGGTTAGAGACCCAGTACTTC. This translates into CASSAWGRLETQYF.

The rearrangement joins TRBV7-2 to TRBJ2-6; D is possibly TRBD1 or TRBD2 (6 bases each). The CDR3 runs 15 residues. Germline assignment: CDR1 SGHTA and CDR2 FQGNSA. Trimming took 5 bases from V and 4 from J, leaving 12 bases between them. The CDR3 region is CASSKGGAGANVLTF. For the CDR3, the DNA is TGTGCCAGCAGCAAGGGGGGCGCAGGGGCCAACGTCCTGACTTTC.

V and J are TRBV7-6 and TRBJ2-5; 9 nucleotides align to TRBD2. The germline CDR1 and CDR2 sequences are SGHVS and FNYEAQ. The CDR3 has 16 residues. Germline trimming cut 1 base from V and 5 bases from J; bases unmatched to any gene: 8. The CDR3 loop is CASSLVVAGASETQYF. The CDR3 DNA sequence: TGTGCCAGCAGCTTAGTGGTAGCGGGGGCTTCGGAGACCCAGTACTTC.

This chain uses TRBV19 with TRBJ2-7; D tentatively fits TRBD1 or TRBD2 (5 bases each). Germline V lookup: CDR1 LNHDA, CDR2 SQIVND (reference sequence). The V gene lost 5 bases and the J gene lost 3 bases, with 11 bases spanning the gap. The CDR3 is 13 residues long. This chain's CDR3 is CASSAEGYYEQYF. CDR3 in DNA: TGTGCCAGTAGTGCAGAGGGGTACTACGAGCAGTACTTC.

The chain couples TRBV5-4 to TRBJ2-3, with a possible D match to TRBD2 (7 bases). The CDR3 covers 15 residues. V shed 5 bases and J shed 3 bases, with 16 bases lying between them. Germline assignment: CDR1 SGHNT and CDR2 YYREEE (reference sequence). CDR3 nucleotide sequence: TGTGCCAGCAGACAGGGCGGGGGCCGGACAGATACGCAGTATTTT. Its translation is CASRQGGGRTDTQYF.

The rearrangement joins TRBV4-1 to TRBJ1-6, with D uncertain. Germline V lookup: CDR1 MGHRA, CDR2 YSYEKL. The ends were cut back, 1 base at V and 5 bases at J, with 18 bases in the middle. This CDR3 has 18 residues. Here the CDR3 DNA reads TGCGCCAGCAGCCAAGTTCTATCGGGCAGGATGCATAATTCACCCCTCCACTTT. Encoded protein: CASSQVLSGRMHNSPLHF.

This clonotype was seen a handful of times. The rearrangement uses TRBV7-9 and TRBJ2-3, with 7 bases identical to TRBD1. There are 13 residues in the CDR3. The germline V gene has CDR1 SEHNR and CDR2 FQNEAQ (reference sequence). With V trimmed by 3 bases and J by 4 bases, 1 base remained unmatched. CDR3 region: CASSFGTADTQYF. The DNA for the CDR3 is TGTGCCAGCAGCTTCGGGACAGCAGATACGCAGTATTTT.

The rearrangement joins TRBV18 to TRBJ2-7; no definite D call. The CDR3 has 13 residues. The germline V gene has CDR1 KGHSH and CDR2 LQKENI. V lost 2 bases and J 9 bases, leaving 14 bases between the germline ends. The CDR3 coding sequence is TGTGCCAGCTCACCAGTCGGAGAAGGCAGGCAGTACTTC. This gives the protein CASSPVGEGRQYF.

On this clonotype itself: A junction boundary mismatches the germline segment, possibly from a read error. The V and J genes are TRBV3-1 and TRBJ2-2, with 9 bases matching TRBD1. The V gene's germline CDR1 is LGHDT and CDR2 YNNKEL (reference sequence). The CDR3 covers 15 residues. DNA for the CDR3: TGTGCCAGCGGCCAAGGGACAGGGTATACCGGGGAGCTGTTTTTT. Its protein is CASGQGTGYTGELFF.

V and J are TRBV9 and TRBJ2-6; maybe TRBD1 (5 bases). There are 17 residues in the CDR3. Trimming cost V 0 bases and J 4 bases, with 14 bases left between them. Germline values: CDR1 SGDLS, CDR2 YYNGEE. Written as DNA, the CDR3 is TGTGCCAGCAGCGTAGGGGGCCCGCCGGGCGGGGCCAACGTCCTGACTTTC. It translates to CASSVGGPPGGANVLTF.

In nucleotides, the CDR3 is TGTGCCAGCAGCTTAACCCAGGGGTCCATCTACGAGCAGTACTTC. The encoded protein is CASSLTQGSIYEQYF. The chain combines TRBV7-9 with TRBJ2-7; tentative D call: TRBD1 (6 bases). Germline assignment: CDR1 SEHNR and CDR2 FQNEAQ (reference sequence). The CDR3 is 15 amino acids. The V end was cut by 2 bases, the J end by 3 bases, with 14 bases between. Supplemented by reference TRBV7-9 and TRBJ2-7, the full variable domain reads DTGVSQNPRHKITKRGQNVTFRCDPISEHNRLYWYRQTLGQGPEFLTYFQNEAQLEKSRLLSDRFSAERPKGSFSTLEIQRTEQGDSAMYLCASSLTQGSIYEQYFGPGTRLTVT.

This chain joins TRBV20-1 and TRBJ2-7, with 8 bases fitting TRBD2. The CDR3 has 13 amino acids. The V gene's germline CDR1 is DFQATT and CDR2 SNEGSKA (reference sequence). Unmatched junction bases numbered 7, after V lost 6 bases and J lost 3 bases. CDR3 sequence (DNA): TGCAGTGCAAAACCGGGACTAGGCTACGAGCAGTACTTC. Its translation is CSAKPGLGYEQYF.

The chain carries TRBV5-1 and TRBJ1-1, with 8 bases fitting TRBD1. J gave up 1 base and V 7 bases, and 12 bases lay outside the gene matches. Germline V gene sequence: CDR1 SGHRS, CDR2 YFSETQ. This CDR3 has 16 amino acids. The CDR3 spells CASSTGALLSNTEAFF. CDR3 nucleotides: TGCGCCAGCTCGACAGGGGCCCTCCTCTCGAACACTGAAGCTTTCTTT.

A single count supports this clonotype. CDR3 region: CASSVSGSHTEAFF. CDR3 coding DNA: TGTGCCAGCAGCGTATCGGGATCCCACACTGAAGCTTTCTTT. The rearrangement uses TRBV9 and TRBJ1-1; no clear D gene. CDR1 and CDR2 from the germline V gene are SGDLS and YYNGEE. The CDR3 is made up of 14 amino acids. Trimming took off 1 base at V and 3 bases at J, with 10 bases between the two ends.

This clonotype was recorded only once. This chain uses TRBV29-1 with TRBJ2-7; D gene uncertain. The V end lost 6 bases, the J end lost 5 bases, and 14 bases lay between the germline ends. Looked up from germline, CDR1 is SQVTM and CDR2 is ANQGSEA. This CDR3 is 12 amino acids long. CDR3 loop: CSVVPTGNEQYF. CDR3 in DNA: TGCAGCGTCGTGCCCACTGGGAACGAGCAGTACTTC.

This clonotype occurred once. The chain joins TRBV14 to TRBJ2-4; D is unclear. The CDR3 has 13 amino acids. V was shortened by 5 bases and J by 5 bases, with 10 bases between the two germline ends. The V gene's germline CDR1 is SGHDN and CDR2 FVKESK. CDR3 amino acids: CASSLQQQNIQYF. The CDR3 DNA reads TGTGCCAGCAGCTTACAACAGCAAAACATTCAGTACTTC.

The chain carries TRBV7-3 and TRBJ1-1; unclear D gene. The CDR3 consists of 15 residues. Germline loops: CDR1 SGHTA, CDR2 FQGTGA. V was pared by 5 bases and J by 0 bases, with 13 bases between. The CDR3 spells CASSPGVLMNTEAFF. The DNA of the CDR3 is TGTGCCAGCAGCCCGGGCGTACTGATGAACACTGAAGCTTTCTTT.

The V and J genes are TRBV4-2 and TRBJ2-2; a possible D gene is TRBD2 (6 bases). Germline lookup yields CDR1 LGHNA and CDR2 YNFKEQ. This CDR3 is 15 amino acids long. Trimming took off 1 base at V and 7 bases at J, with 13 bases between the two ends. CDR3 residues: CASSQGLNSGGELFF. The CDR3 region has the DNA TGTGCCAGCAGCCAAGGATTGAATAGCGGCGGGGAGCTGTTTTTT.

V and J are TRBV6-1 and TRBJ2-5; D might be TRBD1 or TRBD2, each matching 5 bases. The CDR3 is 14 residues long. V lost 3 bases, J lost 4 bases, and 12 bases lay in between. The germline gives CDR1 MNHNS, CDR2 SASEGT. The CDR3 sequence: CASSDRGRGETQYF. In nucleotides, the CDR3 is TGTGCCAGCAGTGATAGGGGACGGGGAGAGACCCAGTACTTC.

V gene TRBV6-5 combines with J gene TRBJ1-5; unclear D gene. CDR3 length: 14 amino acids. CDR1 and CDR2 from the germline V gene are MNHEY and SVGAGI. The V end lost 6 bases, the J end lost 2 bases, and 11 bases lay between the germline ends. CDR3 coding DNA: TGTGCCAGCAGCCCCCTGGACCGCAATCAGCCCCAGCATTTT. Residues: CASSPLDRNQPQHF.

The chain carries TRBV20-1 and TRBJ2-5; a weak D match, TRBD1 (7 bases). CDR1 and CDR2 (germline): DFQATT, SNEGSKA (reference sequence). This CDR3 spans 15 amino acids. V was shortened by 2 bases and J by 1 base, with 14 bases between the two germline ends. The DNA for the CDR3 is TGCAGTGCTAGAAGGAACAGGGGAGGCCAAGAGACCCAGTACTTC. Amino acid sequence: CSARRNRGGQETQYF.

This chain links TRBV6-5 with TRBJ2-7; 7 bases line up with TRBD1. Germline assignment: CDR1 MNHEY and CDR2 SVGAGI. V shed 8 bases, J shed 0 bases, and the junction held 4 bases outside the gene matches. CDR3 size: 13 residues. In DNA, the CDR3 is TGTGCCAGCGGCGACAGGGCCTCCTACGAGCAGTACTTC. Protein: CASGDRASYEQYF.

This rearrangement joins TRBV5-1 to TRBJ2-5, with 7 bases fitting TRBD2. J was trimmed by 2 bases and V by 6 bases; bases with no gene match: 7. Germline CDR1 is SGHRS and CDR2 is YFSETQ. The CDR3 consists of 14 residues. The CDR3 spells CASTSGTIQETQYF. In DNA form, the CDR3 reads TGCGCCAGCACCTCCGGGACTATACAAGAGACCCAGTACTTC.

The rearrangement uses TRBV18 and TRBJ2-1; the match to TRBD1 covers 7 bases. CDR1 KGHSH and CDR2 LQKENI come from the germline V gene. The CDR3 runs 14 residues. Germline trimming cut 3 bases from V and 5 bases from J; bases unmatched to any gene: 4. The CDR3 bases are TGTGCCAGCTCACCGACAGGGATAGACAATGAGCAGTTCTTC. As protein: CASSPTGIDNEQFF.

The V call is TRBV12-3 or TRBV12-4, the J call TRBJ1-1, with TRBD1 identical over 7 bases. CDR3 length: 14 residues. Unmatched junction bases numbered 6, after V lost 8 bases and J lost 0 bases. CDR3 region: CASRAGGLNTEAFF. For the CDR3, the DNA is TGTGCCAGCCGGGCAGGGGGATTGAACACTGAAGCTTTCTTT.